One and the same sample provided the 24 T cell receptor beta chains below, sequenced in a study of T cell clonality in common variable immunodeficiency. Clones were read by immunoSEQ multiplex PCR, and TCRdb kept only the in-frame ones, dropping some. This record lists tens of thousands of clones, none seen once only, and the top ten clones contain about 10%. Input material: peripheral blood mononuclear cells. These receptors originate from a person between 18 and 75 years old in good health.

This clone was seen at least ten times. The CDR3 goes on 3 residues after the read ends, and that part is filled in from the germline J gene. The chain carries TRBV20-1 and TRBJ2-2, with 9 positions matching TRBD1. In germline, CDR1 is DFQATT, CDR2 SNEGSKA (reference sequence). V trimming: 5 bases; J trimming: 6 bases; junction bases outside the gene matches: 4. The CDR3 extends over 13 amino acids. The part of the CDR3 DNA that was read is TGCAGTGCTCGACAGGGGGAGGCCGGGGAG. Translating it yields CSARQGEAGE. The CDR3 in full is CSARQGEAGELFF.

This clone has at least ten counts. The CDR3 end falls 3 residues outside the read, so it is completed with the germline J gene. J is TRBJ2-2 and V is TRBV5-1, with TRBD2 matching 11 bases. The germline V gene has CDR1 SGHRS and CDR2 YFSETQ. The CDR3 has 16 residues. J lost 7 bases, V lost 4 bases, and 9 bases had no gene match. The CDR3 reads CASSGTSGSYFGELFF. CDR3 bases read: TGCGCCAGCAGCGGAACTAGCGGGAGTTACTTCGGGGAG.

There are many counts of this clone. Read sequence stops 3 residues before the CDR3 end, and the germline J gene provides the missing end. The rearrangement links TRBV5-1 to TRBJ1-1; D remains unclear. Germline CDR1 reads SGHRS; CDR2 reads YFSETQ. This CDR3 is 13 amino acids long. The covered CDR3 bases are TGCGCCAGCAGCCCCCAGGAGGGCAGCGAA. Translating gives CASSPQEGSE. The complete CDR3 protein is CASSPQEGSEAFF.

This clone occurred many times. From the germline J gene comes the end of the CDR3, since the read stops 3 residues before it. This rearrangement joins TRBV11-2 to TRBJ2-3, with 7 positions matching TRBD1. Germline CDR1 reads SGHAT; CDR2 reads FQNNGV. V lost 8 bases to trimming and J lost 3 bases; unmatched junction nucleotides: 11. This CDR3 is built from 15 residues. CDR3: CASGFRQGRTDTQYF. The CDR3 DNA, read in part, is TGTGCCAGCGGATTCCGACAGGGTAGGACAGATACG. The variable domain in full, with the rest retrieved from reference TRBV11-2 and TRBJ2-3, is EAGVAQSPRYKIIEKRQSVAFWCNPISGHATLYWYQQILGQGPKLLIQFQNNGVVDDSQLPKDRFSAERLKGVDSTLKIQPAKLEDSAVYLCASGFRQGRTDTQYFGPGTRLTVL.

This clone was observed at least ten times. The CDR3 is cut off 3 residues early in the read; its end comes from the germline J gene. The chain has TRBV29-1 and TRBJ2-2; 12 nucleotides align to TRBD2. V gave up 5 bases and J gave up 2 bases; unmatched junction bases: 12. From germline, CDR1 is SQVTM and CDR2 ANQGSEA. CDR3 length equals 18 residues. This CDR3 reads CSVSGTSGLFINTGELFF. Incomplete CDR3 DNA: TGCAGCGTTTCCGGGACTAGCGGGCTCTTTATTAACACCGGGGAG.

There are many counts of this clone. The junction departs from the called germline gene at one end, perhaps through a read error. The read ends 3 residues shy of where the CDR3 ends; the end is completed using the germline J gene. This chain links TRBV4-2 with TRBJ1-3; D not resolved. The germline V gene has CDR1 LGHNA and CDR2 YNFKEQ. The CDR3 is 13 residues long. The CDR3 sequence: CASSQAPGNTIYF. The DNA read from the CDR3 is TGCGCCAGCAGCCAAGCTCCTGGAAACACC.

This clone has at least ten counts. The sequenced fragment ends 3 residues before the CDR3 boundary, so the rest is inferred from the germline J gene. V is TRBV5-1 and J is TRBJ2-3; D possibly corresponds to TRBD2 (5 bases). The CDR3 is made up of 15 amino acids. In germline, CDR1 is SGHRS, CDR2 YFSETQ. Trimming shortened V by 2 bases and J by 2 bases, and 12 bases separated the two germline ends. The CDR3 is CASSLYSGDTDTQYF. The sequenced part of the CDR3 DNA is TGCGCCAGCAGCTTATACAGCGGAGACACAGATACG.

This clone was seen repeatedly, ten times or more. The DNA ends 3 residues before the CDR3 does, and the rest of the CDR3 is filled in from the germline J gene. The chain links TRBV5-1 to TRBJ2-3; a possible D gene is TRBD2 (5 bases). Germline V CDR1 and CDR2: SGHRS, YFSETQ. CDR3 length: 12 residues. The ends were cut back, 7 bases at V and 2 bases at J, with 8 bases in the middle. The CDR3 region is CASSRVTDTQYF. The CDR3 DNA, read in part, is TGCGCCAGCTCGCGGGTCACAGATACG.

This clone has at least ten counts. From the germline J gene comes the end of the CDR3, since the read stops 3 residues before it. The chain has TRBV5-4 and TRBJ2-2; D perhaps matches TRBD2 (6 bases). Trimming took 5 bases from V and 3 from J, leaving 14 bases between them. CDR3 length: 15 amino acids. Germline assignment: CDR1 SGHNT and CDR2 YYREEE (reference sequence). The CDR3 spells CASSRVPGDTGELFF. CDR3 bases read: TGTGCCAGCAGTCGTGTCCCGGGGGACACCGGGGAG. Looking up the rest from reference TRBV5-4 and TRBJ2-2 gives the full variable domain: ETGVTQSPTHLIKTRGQQVTLRCSSQSGHNTVSWYQQALGQGPQFIFQYYREEENGRGNFPPRFSGLQFPNYSSELNVNALELDDSALYLCASSRVPGDTGELFFGEGSRLTVL.

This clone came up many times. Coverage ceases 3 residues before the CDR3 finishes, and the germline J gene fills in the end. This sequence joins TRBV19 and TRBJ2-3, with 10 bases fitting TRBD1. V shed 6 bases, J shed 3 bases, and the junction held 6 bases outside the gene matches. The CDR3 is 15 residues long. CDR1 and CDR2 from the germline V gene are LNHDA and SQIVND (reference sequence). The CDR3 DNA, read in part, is TGTGCCAGTAGATCTTGGGGACAGGGGACAGATACG. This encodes CASRSWGQGTDT. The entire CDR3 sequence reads CASRSWGQGTDTQYF.

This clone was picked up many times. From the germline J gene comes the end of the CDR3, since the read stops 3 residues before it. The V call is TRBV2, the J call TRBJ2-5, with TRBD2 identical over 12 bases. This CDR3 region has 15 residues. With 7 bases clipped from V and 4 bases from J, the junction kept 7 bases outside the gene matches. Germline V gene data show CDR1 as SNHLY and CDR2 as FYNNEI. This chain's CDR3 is CASTWTSGVLETQYF. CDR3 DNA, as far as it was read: TGTGCCAGCACCTGGACTAGCGGGGTATTAGAGACC.

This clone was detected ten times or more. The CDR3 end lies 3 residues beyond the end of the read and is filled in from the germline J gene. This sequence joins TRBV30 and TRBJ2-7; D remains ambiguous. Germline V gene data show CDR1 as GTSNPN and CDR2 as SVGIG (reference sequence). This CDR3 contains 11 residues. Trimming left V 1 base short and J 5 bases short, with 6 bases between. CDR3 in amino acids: CAWSEAHEQYF. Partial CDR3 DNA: TGTGCCTGGAGTGAGGCCCACGAG.

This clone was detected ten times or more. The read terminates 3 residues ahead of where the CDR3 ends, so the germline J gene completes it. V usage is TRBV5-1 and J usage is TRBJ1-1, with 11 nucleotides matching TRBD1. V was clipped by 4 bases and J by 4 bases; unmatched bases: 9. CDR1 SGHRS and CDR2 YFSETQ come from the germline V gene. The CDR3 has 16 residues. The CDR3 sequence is CASSGQGARRFTEAFF. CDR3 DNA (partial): TGCGCCAGCAGCGGACAGGGGGCGCGAAGGTTCACTGAA.

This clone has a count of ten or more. CDR3 DNA (partial): TGTGCCAGCAGCTTTAGTCGCGGC. It encodes CASSFSRG. The CDR3, in full, reads CASSFSRGYTF. The chain is built from TRBV5-6 and TRBJ1-2, with D hard to call. The CDR3 end lies 3 residues beyond the end of the read and is filled in from the germline J gene. Germline-derived CDR1 and CDR2 are SGHDT and YYEEEE. This CDR3 contains 11 residues.

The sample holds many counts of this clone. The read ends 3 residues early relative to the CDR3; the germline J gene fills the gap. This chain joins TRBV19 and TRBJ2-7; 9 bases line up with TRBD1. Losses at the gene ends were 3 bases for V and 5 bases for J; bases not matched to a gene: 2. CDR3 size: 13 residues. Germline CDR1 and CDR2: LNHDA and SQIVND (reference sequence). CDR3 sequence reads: CASSITGGNEQYF. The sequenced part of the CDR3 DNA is TGTGCCAGTAGTATTACAGGGGGCAACGAG.

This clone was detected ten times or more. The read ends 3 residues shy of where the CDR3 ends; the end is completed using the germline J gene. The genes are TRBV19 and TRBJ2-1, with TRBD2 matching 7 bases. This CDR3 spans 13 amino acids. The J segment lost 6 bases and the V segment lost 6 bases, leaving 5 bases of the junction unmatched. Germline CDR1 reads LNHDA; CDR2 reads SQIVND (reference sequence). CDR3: CASSPGGGNEQFF. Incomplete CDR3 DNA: TGTGCCAGTAGCCCGGGGGGTGGCAATGAG.

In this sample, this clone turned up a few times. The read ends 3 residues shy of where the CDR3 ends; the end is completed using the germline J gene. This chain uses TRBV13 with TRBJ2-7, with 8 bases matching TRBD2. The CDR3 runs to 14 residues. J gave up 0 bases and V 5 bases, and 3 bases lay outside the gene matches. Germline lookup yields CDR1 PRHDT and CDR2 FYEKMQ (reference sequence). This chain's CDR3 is CASSRAGASYEQYF. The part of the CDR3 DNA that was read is TGTGCCAGCAGCCGAGCGGGGGCCTCCTACGAG.

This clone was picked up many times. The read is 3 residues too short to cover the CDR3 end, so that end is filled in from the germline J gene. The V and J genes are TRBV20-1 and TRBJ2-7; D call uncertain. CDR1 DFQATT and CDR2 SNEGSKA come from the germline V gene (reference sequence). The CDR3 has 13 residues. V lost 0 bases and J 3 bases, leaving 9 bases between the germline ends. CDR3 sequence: CSARDMGFYEQYF. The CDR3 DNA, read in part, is TGCAGTGCTAGAGATATGGGCTTCTACGAG.

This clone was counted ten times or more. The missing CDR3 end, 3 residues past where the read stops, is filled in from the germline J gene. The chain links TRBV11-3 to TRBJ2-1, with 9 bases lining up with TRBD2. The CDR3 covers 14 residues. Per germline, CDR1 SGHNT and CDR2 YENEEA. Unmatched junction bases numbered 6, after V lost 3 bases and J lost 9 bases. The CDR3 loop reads CASSFSLAGIEQFF. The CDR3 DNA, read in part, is TGTGCCAGCAGCTTCAGCCTAGCGGGGATTGAG.

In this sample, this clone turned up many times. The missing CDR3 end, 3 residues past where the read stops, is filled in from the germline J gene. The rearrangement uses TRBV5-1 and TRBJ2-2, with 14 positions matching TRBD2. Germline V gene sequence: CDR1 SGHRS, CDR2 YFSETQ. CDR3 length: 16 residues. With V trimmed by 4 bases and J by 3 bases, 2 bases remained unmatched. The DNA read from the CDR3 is TGCGCCAGCAGCCGGGGACTAGCGGGGGACACCGGGGAG. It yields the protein CASSRGLAGDTGE. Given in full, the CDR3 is CASSRGLAGDTGELFF.

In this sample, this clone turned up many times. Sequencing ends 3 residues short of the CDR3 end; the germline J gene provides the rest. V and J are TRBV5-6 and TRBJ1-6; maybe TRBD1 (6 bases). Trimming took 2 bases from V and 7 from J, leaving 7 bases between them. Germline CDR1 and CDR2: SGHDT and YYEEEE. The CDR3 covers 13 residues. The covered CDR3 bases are TGTGCCAGCAGCTTAAGGGGGAATTCACCC. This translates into CASSLRGNSP. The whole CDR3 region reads CASSLRGNSPLHF.

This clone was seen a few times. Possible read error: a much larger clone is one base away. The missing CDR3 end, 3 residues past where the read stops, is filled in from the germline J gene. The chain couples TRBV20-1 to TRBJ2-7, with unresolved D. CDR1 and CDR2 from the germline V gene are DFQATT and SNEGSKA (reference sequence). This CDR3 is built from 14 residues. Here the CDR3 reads CSARDSRSSYEQYF. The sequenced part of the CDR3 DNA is TGCAGTGCTCGAGATTCCCGGTCTTCCTACGAG.

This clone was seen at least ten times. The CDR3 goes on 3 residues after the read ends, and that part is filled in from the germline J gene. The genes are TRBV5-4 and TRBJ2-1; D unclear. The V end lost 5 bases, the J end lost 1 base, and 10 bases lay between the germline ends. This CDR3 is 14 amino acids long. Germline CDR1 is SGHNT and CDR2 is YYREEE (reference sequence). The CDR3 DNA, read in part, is TGTGCCAGCAGAGCAGGCCGTTCCTACAATGAG. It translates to CASRAGRSYNE. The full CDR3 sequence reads CASRAGRSYNEQFF.

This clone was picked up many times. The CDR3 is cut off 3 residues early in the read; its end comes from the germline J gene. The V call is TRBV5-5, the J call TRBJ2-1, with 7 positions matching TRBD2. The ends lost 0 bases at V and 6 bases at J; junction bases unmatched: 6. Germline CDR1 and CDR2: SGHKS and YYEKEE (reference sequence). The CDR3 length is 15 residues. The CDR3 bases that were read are TGTGCCAGCAGCTTGGAAGTGACTAGCCGCAATGAG. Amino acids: CASSLEVTSRNE. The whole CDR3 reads CASSLEVTSRNEQFF.